This T cell receptor (beta chain) was retrieved from a study of shared clonotypes between healthy human individuals. Study context: The cohort had two women and a few men, ages 18 to 49. Study-level results: An expected dependence of interdonor clonotype sharing on sequencing depth was noted. The study sampled only blood, and tissue repertoires likely differ.

To note about this clone: What it binds is unknown.

In germline, CDR1 is SGHTA, CDR2 FQGNSA. The CDR3 has 14 residues. V was clipped by 2 bases and J by 5 bases, with 10 bases between them. In the study's own analysis: ImmunoSEQ yielded junction-only sequences lacking quality scores, so filtering differed. Repertoires were generated with immunoSEQ multiplex PCR, while TCRdb's copy carries only in-frame clones and drops some. V, J and clone size are those of that table, while D and trimming were read from the DNA. The table includes 400,000 to 600,000 clones, about 80% detected once. Sequencing was carried out using PBMCs. This receptor was taken from a woman aged 40 to 50 in good health. Some clones in this sample may be carry-over from other donors' samples. This chain links TRBV7-2 with TRBJ1-5, with no clear D. The CDR3 DNA is TGTGCCAGCAGCTTAATAGGGTTGGATCAGCCCCAGCATTTT. Translated, it gives CASSLIGLDQPQHF.